This T cell receptor (beta chain) emerged from a study of tumor-infiltrating lymphocytes in localized non-small cell lung cancer. Whole-study findings and limits: No link was found between tumor T-cell fraction and recurrence-free survival. Each assay used a separate piece of the same tissue.

Assay: immunoSEQ multiplex PCR; the TCRdb copy retains only in-frame clones and omits some. The top ten hold about 8.6% of the sample, which has about 13,000 clones, around 68% seen once. On this clone itself: As yet, its antigen is unknown.

CDR3 length equals 18 residues. CDR1 and CDR2 from the germline V gene are LNHDA and SQIVND (reference sequence). V lost 2 bases and J 0 bases, leaving 17 bases between the germline ends. The TCR was taken from a human donor with non-small cell lung cancer. The gene calls are TRBV19 and TRBJ1-5, with D tentatively TRBD1 (5 bases). Specimen: lung tumor tissue. CDR3 in DNA: TGTGCCAGTAGTATAACGGACACCAACCTCTATAGCAATCAGCCCCAGCATTTT. This sequence encodes CASSITDTNLYSNQPQHF.